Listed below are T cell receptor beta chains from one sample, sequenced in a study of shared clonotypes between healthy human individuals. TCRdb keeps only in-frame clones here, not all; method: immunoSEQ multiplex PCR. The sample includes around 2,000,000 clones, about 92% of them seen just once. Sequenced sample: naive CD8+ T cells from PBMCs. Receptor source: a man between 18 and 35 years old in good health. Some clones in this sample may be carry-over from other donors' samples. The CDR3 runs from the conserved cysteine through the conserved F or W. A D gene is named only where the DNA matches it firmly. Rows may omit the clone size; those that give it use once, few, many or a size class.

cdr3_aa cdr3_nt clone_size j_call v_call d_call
CASSTRQAYEQYF TGTGCCAGCAGCACCCGACAGGCCTACGAGCAGTACTTC - TRBJ2-7 TRBV7-9 -
CASSEWGTVAYEQYF TGTGCCAGCAGTGAATGGGGGACAGTGGCCTACGAGCAGTACTTC once TRBJ2-7 TRBV25-1 TRBD1
CASSSTASGRAYEQYF TGTGCCAGCAGCTCGACTGCTAGCGGGCGCGCCTACGAGCAGTACTTC once TRBJ2-7 TRBV7-6 TRBD2
CAGSLYREAPDTQYF TGTGCCGGCAGTTTATACAGGGAGGCACCAGATACGCAGTATTTT - TRBJ2-3 TRBV27 -
CASSYSTSTNEKLFF TGTGCCAGCAGTTACTCTACGTCAACTAATGAAAAACTGTTTTTT - TRBJ1-4 TRBV6-6 -
CASSYQPPGVLETQYF TGTGCCAGCAGTTACCAACCGCCGGGAGTTTTGGAGACCCAGTACTTC - TRBJ2-5 TRBV6-6 -
CASSLGAQLYGYTF TGTGCCAGCAGCTTAGGGGCCCAGCTCTATGGCTACACCTTC - TRBJ1-2 TRBV11-2 -
CASSHQGRHGTEAFF TGCGCCAGCAGCCACCAGGGGAGGCATGGGACTGAAGCTTTCTTT - TRBJ1-1 TRBV4-1 -
CASGGFDNEQFF TGTGCCAGCGGAGGATTCGACAATGAGCAGTTCTTC - TRBJ2-1 TRBV9 -
CSVDEGPYGYTF TGCAGCGTTGACGAGGGCCCCTATGGCTACACCTTC - TRBJ1-2 TRBV29-1 -
CSVEDGTAYYGYTF TGCAGCGTTGAGGACGGGACAGCCTACTATGGCTACACCTTC - TRBJ1-2 TRBV29-1 TRBD1
CASSLWGGGQPQHF TGTGCCAGCAGTTTGTGGGGTGGGGGTCAGCCCCAGCATTTT - TRBJ1-5 TRBV27 -
CASSLLHSIDYSNQPQHF TGTGCCAGCAGCTTGTTGCACTCCATAGACTATAGCAATCAGCCCCAGCATTTT - TRBJ1-5 TRBV5-8 -
CVSRGGRVNTEAFF TGTGTCAGCAGGGGAGGTAGGGTGAACACTGAAGCTTTCTTT - TRBJ1-1 TRBV6-1 -
CASSLTGEQFF TGTGCCAGCAGTCTGACAGGGGAGCAGTTCTTC once TRBJ2-1 TRBV27 TRBD1
CATSPVGEGLWETQYF TGTGCCACCAGCCCGGTAGGGGAGGGCCTTTGGGAGACCCAGTACTTC - TRBJ2-5 TRBV15 TRBD2
CASSPLDGSYTF TGTGCCAGCAGCCCGCTGGACGGAAGCTACACCTTC once TRBJ1-2 TRBV7-2 -
CASSLGPWYEQYF TGTGCCAGCAGTTTAGGGCCATGGTACGAGCAGTACTTC - TRBJ2-7 TRBV27 -
CASSGEAGANVLTF TGTGCCAGCAGCGGAGAGGCTGGGGCCAACGTCCTGACTTTC - TRBJ2-6 TRBV9 -
CASGEGWAGYTF TGTGCCAGCGGGGAAGGATGGGCTGGCTACACCTTC - TRBJ1-2 TRBV27 -
CASRPGGTDTQYF TGTGCCAGTAGACCAGGGGGCACAGATACGCAGTATTTT - TRBJ2-3 TRBV19 -
CASSHFTGGAGPNTEAFF TGCGCCAGCAGCCACTTTACAGGGGGCGCCGGCCCTAACACTGAAGCTTTCTTT - TRBJ1-1 TRBV4-1 TRBD1
CASSDRGRNEQFF TGTGCCAGCAGCGATCGGGGTCGGAATGAGCAGTTCTTC - TRBJ2-1 TRBV6-1 -
CASSLVQGGGWNIQYF TGTGCCAGCAGCTTAGTGCAAGGGGGTGGTTGGAACATTCAGTACTTC - TRBJ2-4 TRBV7-8 -
CASSRTTGIQETQYF TGTGCCAGCAGCCGAACAACAGGCATCCAAGAGACCCAGTACTTC - TRBJ2-5 TRBV7-6 -
CASSRQANTEAFF TGTGCCAGCAGTAGGCAGGCGAACACTGAAGCTTTCTTT few TRBJ1-1 TRBV27 -
CASRTGPINEAFF TGTGCCAGCCGGACAGGACCCATTAATGAAGCTTTCTTT - TRBJ1-1 TRBV6-5 TRBD1
CASSPRGGSTNEQYF TGTGCCAGCAGCCCCAGGGGTGGGTCAACAAACGAGCAGTACTTC once TRBJ2-7 TRBV9 -
CASSPTPGGGEQYF TGTGCCAGCAGTCCCACCCCGGGGGGCGGCGAGCAGTACTTC - TRBJ2-7 TRBV27 -
CSVRGTAEGYTF TGCAGCGTGAGAGGGACGGCAGAGGGCTACACCTTC - TRBJ1-2 TRBV29-1 -
CASSLVAGAHNEQFF TGTGCCAGCAGCTTAGTAGCGGGAGCCCACAATGAGCAGTTCTTC - TRBJ2-1 TRBV7-3 TRBD2
CASSPHTDSFYEQYF TGCGCCAGCAGCCCGCATACGGATTCCTTCTACGAGCAGTACTTC - TRBJ2-7 TRBV4-3 -
CASSQGTGKLTGELFF TGCGCCAGCAGCCAAGGGACAGGGAAACTCACCGGGGAGCTGTTTTTT - TRBJ2-2 TRBV4-3 TRBD1
CASSSRQGSYEQYF TGTGCCAGCAGCTCCCGACAGGGCTCCTACGAGCAGTACTTC - TRBJ2-7 TRBV7-6 TRBD1
CASSLVVLGPTEAFF TGTGCCAGCAGCTTGGTTGTGTTGGGCCCCACTGAAGCTTTCTTT - TRBJ1-1 TRBV5-6 -
CASSPTRGQASGNTIYF TGTGCCAGCAGCCCAACCCGGGGACAGGCCTCTGGAAACACCATATATTTT - TRBJ1-3 TRBV27 TRBD1
CAWSSRDSYNSPLHF TGTGCCTGGAGTTCCCGGGACAGCTATAATTCACCCCTCCACTTT - TRBJ1-6 TRBV30 TRBD1
CASTPRDSTDTQYF TGTGCCAGCACCCCCAGGGACAGCACAGATACGCAGTATTTT - TRBJ2-3 TRBV7-8 -
CASSPQRGPLPEQYF TGTGCCAGCAGCCCTCAAAGGGGACCTCTACCCGAGCAGTACTTC - TRBJ2-7 TRBV14 -
CASSAGLAGASDTQYF TGTGCCAGCAGCGCCGGACTAGCGGGAGCGTCAGATACGCAGTATTTT - TRBJ2-3 TRBV5-4 TRBD2
CASSFDPGAGQTYEQYF TGTGCCAGCAGTTTCGATCCGGGAGCGGGACAGACTTACGAGCAGTACTTC - TRBJ2-7 TRBV28 -
CASTRWDGNNEKLFF TGTGCCAGCACCCGTTGGGACGGTAATAATGAAAAACTGTTTTTT - TRBJ1-4 TRBV6-6 -
CASSIDEWDSDQPQHF TGTGCCAGTAGTATAGATGAGTGGGACAGCGATCAGCCCCAGCATTTT - TRBJ1-5 TRBV19 TRBD1
CASSLLAGGPHEQYF TGTGCCAGCAGCCTGCTAGCGGGAGGGCCCCACGAGCAGTACTTC - TRBJ2-7 TRBV7-3 TRBD2
CASSERQDSGANVLTF TGCGCCAGCAGTGAGCGACAGGACTCTGGGGCCAACGTCCTGACTTTC - TRBJ2-6 TRBV10-2 -
CASSLVQGFTYNEQFF TGTGCCAGCAGCTTGGTGCAGGGTTTCACCTACAATGAGCAGTTCTTC once TRBJ2-1 TRBV5-6 -
CASNFYGTEAFF TGTGCCAGTAACTTTTACGGCACTGAAGCTTTCTTT - TRBJ1-1 TRBV19 -
CASSTPGWGRGTDTQYF TGTGCCAGCAGTACTCCCGGCTGGGGAAGGGGCACAGATACGCAGTATTTT - TRBJ2-3 TRBV28 -
CASSFDRGDYEQYF TGTGCCAGCAGTTTCGACAGAGGAGATTACGAGCAGTACTTC - TRBJ2-7 TRBV11-2 -